This entry describes one TCR beta chain. This entry comes from a study of shared clonotypes between healthy human individuals. Each subset's genomic DNA was split evenly across several immunoSEQ plates. Repertoires were generated with immunoSEQ multiplex PCR, while TCRdb's copy carries only in-frame clones and drops some. This table has hundreds of thousands of clones, less than 80% appearing once. The length of the CDR3 is 18 residues. Trimming took 1 base from V and 7 from J, leaving 23 bases between them. CDR1 and CDR2 (germline): LNHDA, SQIVND (reference sequence). From CD4+ cells came CD45RA+ naive and CD45RA-negative memory subsets.

Sequenced: memory CD4+ T cells sorted from blood. Subset defined: CD45RA-negative fraction. The receptor was isolated from a woman in her 30s in good health. This chain connects TRBV19 to TRBJ2-1; tentative D call: TRBD2 (5 bases). As DNA, the CDR3 is TGTGCCAGTAGTATAGGGAAAGGGAAGCTAGCTCCTCGAAATGAGCAGTTCTTC. Translated: CASSIGKGKLAPRNEQFF.